Listed below are T cell receptor beta chains from one sample, sequenced in a study of identifying expanded T cells in peripheral blood. The repertoire was sequenced with immunoSEQ multiplex PCR; TCRdb's copy has only in-frame clones and lacks some. The sample lists tens of thousands of clones, roughly 90% occurring once. The sample was blood. Source of these receptors: a person between 18 and 69 years old in good health. Both conserved end residues are part of each CDR3. D genes are given only for firm matches. Size tells how often a clone was seen (once, few, many) or the class of an expanded clone, and some rows leave it out.

V,J,size,D,DNA,CDR3
TRBV29-1,TRBJ2-5,NA,TRBD1,TGCAGCGTTGATTTTACAGGGGCCCAAGAGACCCAGTACTTC,CSVDFTGAQETQYF
TRBV7-3,TRBJ2-7,NA,NA,TGTGCCATCCCGGGGCAGAGCTCCTACGAGCAGTACTTC,CAIPGQSSYEQYF
TRBV2,TRBJ2-6,NA,NA,TGTGCCAGCAGTGAGCATTCTGGGGCCAACGTCCTGACTTTC,CASSEHSGANVLTF
TRBV18,TRBJ1-3,NA,NA,TGTGCCAGCTCAGTTGACGGCTCTGGAAACACCATATATTTT,CASSVDGSGNTIYF
TRBV18,TRBJ2-7,NA,NA,TGTGCCAGCTCACTAAGCTCCTACGAGCAGTACTTC,CASSLSSYEQYF
TRBV13,TRBJ1-2,NA,TRBD1,TGTGCCAGCAGACAACCGGGACAGGGTCTTCTGTATGGCTACACCTTC,CASRQPGQGLLYGYTF
TRBV29-1,TRBJ2-1,NA,TRBD2,TGCAGCGCCCGGGTGGCGGGGGGGAGCTCCTACAATGAGCAGTTCTTC,CSARVAGGSSYNEQFF
TRBV6-6,TRBJ2-7,NA,NA,TGTGCCAGCAGTCTGGGACTTACCTACGAGCAGTACTTC,CASSLGLTYEQYF
TRBV7-3,TRBJ2-7,few,TRBD2,TGTGCCAGCAGCTTACTAGCGGGAGACGAGCAGTACTTC,CASSLLAGDEQYF
TRBV6-1,TRBJ2-6,NA,NA,TGTGCCAGCACCCAAGGCTTGGCTGGGGCCAACGTCCTGACTTTC,CASTQGLAGANVLTF
TRBV5-1,TRBJ2-3,NA,NA,TGCGCCAGCAGCTTGGGGGAGCCTACTAGCACAGATACGCAGTATTTT,CASSLGEPTSTDTQYF
TRBV19,TRBJ1-2,NA,NA,TGTGCCAGTACCCGGGAGGCAGGGGAAACTTATGGCTACACCTTC,CASTREAGETYGYTF
TRBV5-5,TRBJ2-4,NA,NA,TGTGCCAGCAGCTTGTATGAGGGCGGCGGGGCTCGTGGCATTCAGTACTTC,CASSLYEGGGARGIQYF
TRBV18,TRBJ1-1,NA,TRBD1,TGTGCCAGCTCACCATTGACAGGGTGGGACACTGAAGCTTTCTTT,CASSPLTGWDTEAFF
TRBV4-1,TRBJ1-2,NA,TRBD1,TGCGCCAGCAGCCAGCCGGGACAGGTCCTTAACTATGGCTACACCTTC,CASSQPGQVLNYGYTF
TRBV19,TRBJ1-2,few,TRBD1,TGTGCCAGTAGTATATGGGACAGGGGCAGCTATGGCTACACCTTC,CASSIWDRGSYGYTF
TRBV7-9,TRBJ1-1,NA,NA,TGTGCCAGCAGGCGTGGGGGGATGAACACTGAAGCTTTCTTT,CASRRGGMNTEAFF
TRBV6-5,TRBJ2-3,NA,NA,TGTGCCAGCAGTTATCATATCGGGAGTGGGCCAGATACGCAGTATTTT,CASSYHIGSGPDTQYF
TRBV6-1,TRBJ2-1,NA,NA,TGTGCCAGCAGTGCTGGAGAACGTGAGCAGTTCTTC,CASSAGEREQFF
TRBV4-1,TRBJ2-2,NA,TRBD2,TGCGCCAGCAGCCCCGAACGGGTGCGGGGGACCGGGGAGCTGTTTTTT,CASSPERVRGTGELFF
TRBV7-8,TRBJ2-7,few,TRBD2,TGTGCCAGCAGCTTGGGGACTAGCGGAAAACCCTACGAGCAGTACTTC,CASSLGTSGKPYEQYF
TRBV13,TRBJ2-3,NA,TRBD1,TGTGCCAGCAGCACAAACAGGGGGCATGGGACAGATACGCAGTATTTT,CASSTNRGHGTDTQYF
TRBV6-5,TRBJ1-2,NA,NA,TGTGCCAGCAGTCCCGATAAATATGGCTACACCTTC,CASSPDKYGYTF
TRBV6-5,TRBJ2-3,NA,NA,TGTGCCAGCAGTTACGTCCCTAGCACAGATACGCAGTATTTT,CASSYVPSTDTQYF
TRBV19,TRBJ2-3,once,TRBD2,TGTGCCAGTAGCTCTTTGGGGACTAGCGGGGGGGCAGATACGCAGTATTTT,CASSSLGTSGGADTQYF
TRBV2,TRBJ1-4,NA,TRBD1,TGTGCCAGCAGCAGACAGGGGGCCGGTAATGAAAAACTGTTTTTT,CASSRQGAGNEKLFF
TRBV5-6,TRBJ1-6,once,NA,TGTGCCAGCAGCACATACTCGTACAGGAGCTCCTATAATTCACCCCTCCACTTT,CASSTYSYRSSYNSPLHF
TRBV30,TRBJ2-2,NA,NA,TGTGCCTGGAGGCTCCCGGGACTTTCGAACACCGGGGAGCTGTTTTTT,CAWRLPGLSNTGELFF
TRBV9,TRBJ2-3,NA,NA,TGTGCCAGCACTCCTTCGGTTGATACGCAGTATTTT,CASTPSVDTQYF
TRBV5-1,TRBJ2-7,NA,NA,TGCGCCAGCAGCTTGGCGGGCAGCTCCTACGAGCAGTACTTC,CASSLAGSSYEQYF
TRBV25-1,TRBJ2-7,NA,NA,TGTGCCAGCAGGGAAGGCTCCTACGAGCAGTACTTC,CASREGSYEQYF
TRBV5-1,TRBJ2-3,NA,NA,TGCGCCAGCAGCTTGGAGCCAGCCTTATCCACAGATACGCAGTATTTT,CASSLEPALSTDTQYF
TRBV5-1,TRBJ1-1,once,NA,TGCGCCAGCAGTTTTGTCCACCGGGGGAAAGACGAAGCTTTCTTT,CASSFVHRGKDEAFF